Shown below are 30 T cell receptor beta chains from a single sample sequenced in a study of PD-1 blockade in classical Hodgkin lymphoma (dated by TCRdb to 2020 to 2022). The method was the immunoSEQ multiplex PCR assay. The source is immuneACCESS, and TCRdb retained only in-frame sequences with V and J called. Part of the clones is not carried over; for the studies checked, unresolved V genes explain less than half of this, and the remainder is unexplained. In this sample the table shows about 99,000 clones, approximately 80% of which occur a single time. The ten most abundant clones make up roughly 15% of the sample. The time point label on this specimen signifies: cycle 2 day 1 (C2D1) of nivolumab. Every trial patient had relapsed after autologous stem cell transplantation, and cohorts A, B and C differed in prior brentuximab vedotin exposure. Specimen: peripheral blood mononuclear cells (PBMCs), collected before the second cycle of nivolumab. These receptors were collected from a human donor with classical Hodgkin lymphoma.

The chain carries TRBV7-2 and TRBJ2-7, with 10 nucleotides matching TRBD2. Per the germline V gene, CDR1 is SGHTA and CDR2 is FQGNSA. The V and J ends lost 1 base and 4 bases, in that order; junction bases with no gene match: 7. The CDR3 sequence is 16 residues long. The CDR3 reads CASSLVGLAESYEQYF. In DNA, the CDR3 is TGTGCCAGCAGCTTAGTTGGACTAGCGGAGAGTTACGAGCAGTACTTC.

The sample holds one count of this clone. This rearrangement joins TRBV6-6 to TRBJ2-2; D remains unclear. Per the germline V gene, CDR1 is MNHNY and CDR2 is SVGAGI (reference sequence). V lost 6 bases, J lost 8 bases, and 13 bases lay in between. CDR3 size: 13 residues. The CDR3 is CASSAPAKGELFF. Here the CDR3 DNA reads TGTGCCAGCAGCGCCCCCGCGAAAGGGGAGCTGTTTTTT.

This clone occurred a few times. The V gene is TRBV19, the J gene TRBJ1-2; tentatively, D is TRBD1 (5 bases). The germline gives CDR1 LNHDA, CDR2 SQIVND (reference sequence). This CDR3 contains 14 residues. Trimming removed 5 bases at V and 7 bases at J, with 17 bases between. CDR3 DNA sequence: TGTGCCAGTAGTCTTCCGGGACCCGTGGGTGGCTACACCTTC. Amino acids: CASSLPGPVGGYTF.

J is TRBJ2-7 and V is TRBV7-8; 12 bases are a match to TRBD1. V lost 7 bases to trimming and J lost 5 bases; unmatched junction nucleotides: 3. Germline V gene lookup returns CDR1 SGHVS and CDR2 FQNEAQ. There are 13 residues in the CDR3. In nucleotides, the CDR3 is TGTGCCAGCAAGGGACAGGGGGCGAACGAGCAGTACTTC. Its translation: CASKGQGANEQYF.

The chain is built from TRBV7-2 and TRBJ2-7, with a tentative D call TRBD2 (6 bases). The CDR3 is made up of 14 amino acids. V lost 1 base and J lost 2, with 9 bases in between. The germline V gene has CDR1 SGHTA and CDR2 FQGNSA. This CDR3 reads CASSLVGLTYEQYF. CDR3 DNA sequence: TGTGCCAGCAGCTTAGTCGGACTAACCTACGAGCAGTACTTC. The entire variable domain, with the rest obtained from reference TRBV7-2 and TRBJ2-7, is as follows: GAGVSQSPSNKVTEKGKDVELRCDPISGHTALYWYRQSLGQGLEFLIYFQGNSAPDKSGLPSDRFSAERTGGSVSTLTIQRTQQEDSAVYLCASSLVGLTYEQYFGPGTRLTVT.

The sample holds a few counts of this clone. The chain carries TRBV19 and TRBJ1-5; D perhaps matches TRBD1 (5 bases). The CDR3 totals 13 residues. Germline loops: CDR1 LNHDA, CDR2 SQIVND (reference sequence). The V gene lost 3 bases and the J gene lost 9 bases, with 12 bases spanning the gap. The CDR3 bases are TGTGCCAGTAGTATCGGGGGAATGGCGCCCCAGCATTTT. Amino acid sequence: CASSIGGMAPQHF.

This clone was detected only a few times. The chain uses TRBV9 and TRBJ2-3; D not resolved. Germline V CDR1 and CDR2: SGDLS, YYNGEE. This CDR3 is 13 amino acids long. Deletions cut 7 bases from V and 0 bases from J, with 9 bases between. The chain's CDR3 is CASFRKSTDTQYF. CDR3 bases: TGTGCCAGCTTCAGAAAGAGCACAGATACGCAGTATTTT.

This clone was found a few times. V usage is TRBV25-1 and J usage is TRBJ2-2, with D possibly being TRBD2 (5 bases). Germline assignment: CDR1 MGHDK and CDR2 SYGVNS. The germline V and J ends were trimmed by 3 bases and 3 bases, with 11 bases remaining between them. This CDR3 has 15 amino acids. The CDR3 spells CASSDFRGYTGELFF. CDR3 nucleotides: TGTGCCAGCAGTGATTTCCGGGGATACACCGGGGAGCTGTTTTTT.

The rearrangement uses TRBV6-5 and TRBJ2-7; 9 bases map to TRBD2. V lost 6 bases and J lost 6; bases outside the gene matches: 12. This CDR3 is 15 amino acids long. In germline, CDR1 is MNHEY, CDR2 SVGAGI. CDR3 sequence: CASSFPGTSIGEQYF. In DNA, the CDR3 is TGTGCCAGCAGCTTCCCCGGGACTAGCATCGGCGAGCAGTACTTC.

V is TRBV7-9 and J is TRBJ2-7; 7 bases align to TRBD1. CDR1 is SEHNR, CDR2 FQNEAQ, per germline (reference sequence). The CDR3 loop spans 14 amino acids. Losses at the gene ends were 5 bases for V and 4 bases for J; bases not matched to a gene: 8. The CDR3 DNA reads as TGTGCCAGCAGCCTCGGGACAGCGGATTACGAGCAGTACTTC. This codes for CASSLGTADYEQYF.

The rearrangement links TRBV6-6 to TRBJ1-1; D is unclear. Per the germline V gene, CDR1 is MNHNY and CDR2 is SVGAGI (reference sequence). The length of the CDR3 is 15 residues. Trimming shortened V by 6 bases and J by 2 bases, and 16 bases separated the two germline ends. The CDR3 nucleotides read TGTGCCAGCAGGGATGTTTGGAGCTCCAACACTGAAGCTTTCTTT. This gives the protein CASRDVWSSNTEAFF.

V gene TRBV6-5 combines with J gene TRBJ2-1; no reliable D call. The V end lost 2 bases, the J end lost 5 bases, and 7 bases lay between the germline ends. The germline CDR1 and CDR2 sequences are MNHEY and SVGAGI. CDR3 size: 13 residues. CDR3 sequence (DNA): TGTGCCAGCAGTTACACCTGGAACAATGAGCAGTTCTTC. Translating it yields CASSYTWNNEQFF.

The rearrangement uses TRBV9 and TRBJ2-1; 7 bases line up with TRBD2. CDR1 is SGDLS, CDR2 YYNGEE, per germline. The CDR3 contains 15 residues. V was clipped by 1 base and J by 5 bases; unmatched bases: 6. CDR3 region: CASSVSGTHDNEQFF. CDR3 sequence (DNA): TGTGCCAGCAGCGTAAGCGGGACCCACGACAATGAGCAGTTCTTC. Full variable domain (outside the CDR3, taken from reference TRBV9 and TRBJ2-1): DSGVTQTPKHLITATGQRVTLRCSPRSGDLSVYWYQQSLDQGLQFLIQYYNGEERAKGNILERFSAQQFPDLHSELNLSSLELGDSALYFCASSVSGTHDNEQFFGPGTRLTVL.

For the CDR3, the DNA is TGTGCCAGCAGCGAGTCTTCTATAGCCCACTCCTACAATGAGCAGTTCTTC. Its protein is CASSESSIAHSYNEQFF. V is TRBV7-6 and J is TRBJ2-1, with unresolved D. The V gene's germline CDR1 is SGHVS and CDR2 FNYEAQ. V was cut by 5 bases and J by 0 bases, with 17 bases left in between. The CDR3 length is 17 residues. Based on the CDR3 plus reference TRBV7-6 and TRBJ2-1, the full variable domain is GAGVSQSPRYKVTKRGQDVALRCDPISGHVSLYWYRQALGQGPEFLTYFNYEAQQDKSGLPNDRFSAERPEGSISTLTIQRTEQRDSAMYRCASSESSIAHSYNEQFFGPGTRLTVL.

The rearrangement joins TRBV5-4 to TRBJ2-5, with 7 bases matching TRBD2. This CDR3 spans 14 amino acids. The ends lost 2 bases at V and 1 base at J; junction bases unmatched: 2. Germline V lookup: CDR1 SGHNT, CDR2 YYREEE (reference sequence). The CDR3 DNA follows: TGTGCCAGCAGCTTTCCTAGCGGCCAAGAGACCCAGTACTTC. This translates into CASSFPSGQETQYF.

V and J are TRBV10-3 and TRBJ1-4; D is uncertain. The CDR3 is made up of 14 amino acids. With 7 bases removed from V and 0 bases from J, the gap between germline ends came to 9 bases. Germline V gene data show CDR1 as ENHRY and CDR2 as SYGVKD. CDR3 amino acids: CAIKGTATNEKLFF. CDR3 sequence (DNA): TGTGCCATCAAGGGAACAGCAACTAATGAAAAACTGTTTTTT.

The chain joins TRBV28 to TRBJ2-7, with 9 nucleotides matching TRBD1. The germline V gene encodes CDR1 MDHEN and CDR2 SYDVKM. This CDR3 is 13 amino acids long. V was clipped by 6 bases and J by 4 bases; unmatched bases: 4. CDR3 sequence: CASSQQGAYEQYF. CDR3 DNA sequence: TGTGCCAGCAGCCAACAGGGGGCTTACGAGCAGTACTTC.

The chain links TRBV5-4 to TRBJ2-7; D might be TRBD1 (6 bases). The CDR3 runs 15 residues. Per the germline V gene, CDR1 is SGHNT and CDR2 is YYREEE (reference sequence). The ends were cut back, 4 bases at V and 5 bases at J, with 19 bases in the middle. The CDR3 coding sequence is TGTGCCAGCAGCACTCCGGGACAAAGTTACCACGAGCAGTACTTC. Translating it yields CASSTPGQSYHEQYF.

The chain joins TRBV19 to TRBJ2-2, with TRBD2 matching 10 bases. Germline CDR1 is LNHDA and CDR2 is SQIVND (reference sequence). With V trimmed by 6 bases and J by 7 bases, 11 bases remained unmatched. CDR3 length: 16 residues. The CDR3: CASSGLAGGGGGELFF. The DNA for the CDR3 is TGTGCCAGTAGCGGCTTAGCGGGAGGCGGCGGCGGGGAGCTGTTTTTT. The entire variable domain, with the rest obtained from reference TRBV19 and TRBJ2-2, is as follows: DGGITQSPKYLFRKEGQNVTLSCEQNLNHDAMYWYRQDPGQGLRLIYYSQIVNDFQKGDIAEGYSVSREKKESFPLTVTSAQKNPTAFYLCASSGLAGGGGGELFFGEGSRLTVL.

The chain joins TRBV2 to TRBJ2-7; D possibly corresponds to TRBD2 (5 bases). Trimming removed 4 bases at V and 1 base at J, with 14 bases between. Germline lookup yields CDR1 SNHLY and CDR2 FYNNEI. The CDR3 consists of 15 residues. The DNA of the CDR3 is TGTGCCAGCAGTGTCAGCAGCCTAGCTTCCTACGAGCAGTACTTC. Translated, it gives CASSVSSLASYEQYF.

The CDR3 sequence: CASSLGLAGGSYEQYF. As DNA, the CDR3 is TGTGCCAGCAGCTTGGGACTAGCGGGAGGGTCCTACGAGCAGTACTTC. The chain combines TRBV5-4 with TRBJ2-7, with 14 bases lining up with TRBD2. V was pared by 0 bases and J by 1 base, with 0 bases of the junction left unmatched. The CDR3 covers 16 residues. Per the germline V gene, CDR1 is SGHNT and CDR2 is YYREEE (reference sequence).

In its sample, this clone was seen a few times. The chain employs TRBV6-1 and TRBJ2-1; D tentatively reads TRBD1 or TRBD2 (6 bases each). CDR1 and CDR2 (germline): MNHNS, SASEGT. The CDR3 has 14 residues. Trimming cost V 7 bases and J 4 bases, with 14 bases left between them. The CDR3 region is CASKGGTGYNEQFF. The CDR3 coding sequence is TGTGCCAGCAAGGGGGGCACAGGTTACAATGAGCAGTTCTTC.

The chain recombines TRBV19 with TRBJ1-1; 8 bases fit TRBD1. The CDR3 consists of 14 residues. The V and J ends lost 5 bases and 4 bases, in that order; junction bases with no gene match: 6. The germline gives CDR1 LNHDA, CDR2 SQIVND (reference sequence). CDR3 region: CASSLQGASTEAFF. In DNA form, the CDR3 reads TGTGCCAGTAGTCTTCAGGGGGCGAGCACTGAAGCTTTCTTT.

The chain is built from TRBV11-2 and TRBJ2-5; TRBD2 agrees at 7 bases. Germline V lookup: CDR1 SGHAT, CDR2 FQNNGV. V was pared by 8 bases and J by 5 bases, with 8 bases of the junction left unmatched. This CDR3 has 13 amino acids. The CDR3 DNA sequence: TGTGCCAGCGCTCGGCGGCGGGAGGAGACCCAGTACTTC. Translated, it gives CASARRREETQYF. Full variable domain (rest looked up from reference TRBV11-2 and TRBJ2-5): EAGVAQSPRYKIIEKRQSVAFWCNPISGHATLYWYQQILGQGPKLLIQFQNNGVVDDSQLPKDRFSAERLKGVDSTLKIQPAKLEDSAVYLCASARRREETQYFGPGTRLLVL.

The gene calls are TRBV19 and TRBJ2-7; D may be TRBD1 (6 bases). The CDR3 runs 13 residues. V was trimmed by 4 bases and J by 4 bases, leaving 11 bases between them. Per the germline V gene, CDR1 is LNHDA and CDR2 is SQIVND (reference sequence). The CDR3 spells CASSNRVTYEQYF. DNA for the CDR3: TGTGCCAGTAGTAACAGGGTAACTTACGAGCAGTACTTC.

CDR3 region: CASSPSPTYEQYF. CDR3 nucleotides: TGTGCCAGCAGCCCAAGCCCCACCTACGAGCAGTACTTC. V and J are TRBV7-6 and TRBJ2-7; D is unresolved. Germline CDR1 SGHVS, CDR2 FNYEAQ. The CDR3 is 13 amino acids. Deletions cut 5 bases from V and 2 bases from J, with 10 bases between.

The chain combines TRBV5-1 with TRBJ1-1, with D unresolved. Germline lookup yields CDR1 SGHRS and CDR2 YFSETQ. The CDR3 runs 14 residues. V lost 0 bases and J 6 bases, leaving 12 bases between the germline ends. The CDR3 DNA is TGCGCCAGCAGCTTGGTAGGGAATCGGGCTGAAGCTTTCTTT. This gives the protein CASSLVGNRAEAFF.

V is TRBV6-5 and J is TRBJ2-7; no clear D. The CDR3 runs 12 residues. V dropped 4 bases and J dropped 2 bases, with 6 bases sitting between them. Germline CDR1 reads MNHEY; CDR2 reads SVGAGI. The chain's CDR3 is CASSSSPYEQYF. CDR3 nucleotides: TGTGCCAGCAGTTCCTCCCCCTACGAGCAGTACTTC.

CDR3 DNA: TGTGCCAGCAGGGGCGCAGGGGATCAGCCCCAGCATTTT. It specifies CASRGAGDQPQHF. This chain connects TRBV7-9 to TRBJ1-5; the D gene is possibly TRBD1 (6 bases). V lost 6 bases to trimming and J lost 5 bases, with 11 bases between them. Germline values: CDR1 SEHNR, CDR2 FQNEAQ (reference sequence). The CDR3 loop spans 13 amino acids.

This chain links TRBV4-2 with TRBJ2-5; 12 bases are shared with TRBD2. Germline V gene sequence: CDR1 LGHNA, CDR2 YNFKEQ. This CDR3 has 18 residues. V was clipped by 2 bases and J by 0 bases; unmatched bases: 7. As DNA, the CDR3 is TGTGCCAGCAGCCAAAGGGCTAGCGGGAGGGGGGACCAAGAGACCCAGTACTTC. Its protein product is CASSQRASGRGDQETQYF.